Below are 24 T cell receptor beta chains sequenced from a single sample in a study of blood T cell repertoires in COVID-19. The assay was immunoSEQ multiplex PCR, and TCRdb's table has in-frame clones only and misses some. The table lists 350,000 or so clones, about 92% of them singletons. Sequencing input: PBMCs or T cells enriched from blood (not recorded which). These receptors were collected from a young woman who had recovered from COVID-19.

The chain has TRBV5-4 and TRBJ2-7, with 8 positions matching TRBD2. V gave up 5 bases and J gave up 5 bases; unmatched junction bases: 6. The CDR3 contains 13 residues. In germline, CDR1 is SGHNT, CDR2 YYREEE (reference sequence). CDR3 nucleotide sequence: TGTGCCAGCAGGCCCGGGACTAGTGACGAGCAGTACTTC. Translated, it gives CASRPGTSDEQYF.

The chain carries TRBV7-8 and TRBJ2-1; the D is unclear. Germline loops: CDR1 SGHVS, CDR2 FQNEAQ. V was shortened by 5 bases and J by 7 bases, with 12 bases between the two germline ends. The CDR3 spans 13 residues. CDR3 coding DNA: TGTGCCAGCAGCGCGGCCCCCGGGAATGAGCAGTTCTTC. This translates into CASSAAPGNEQFF.

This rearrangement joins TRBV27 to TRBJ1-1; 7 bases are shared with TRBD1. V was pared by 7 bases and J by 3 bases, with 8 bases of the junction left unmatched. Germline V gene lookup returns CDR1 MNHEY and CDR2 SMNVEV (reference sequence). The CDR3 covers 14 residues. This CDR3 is CASTDSTGDTEAFF. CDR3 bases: TGTGCCAGCACAGATTCCACAGGGGACACTGAAGCTTTCTTT.

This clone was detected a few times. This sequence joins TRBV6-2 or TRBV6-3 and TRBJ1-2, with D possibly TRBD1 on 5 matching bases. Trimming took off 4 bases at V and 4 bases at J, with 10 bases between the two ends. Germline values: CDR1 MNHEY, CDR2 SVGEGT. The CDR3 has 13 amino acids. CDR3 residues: CASSWQGLYGYTF. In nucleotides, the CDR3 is TGTGCCAGCAGTTGGCAGGGACTCTATGGCTACACCTTC.

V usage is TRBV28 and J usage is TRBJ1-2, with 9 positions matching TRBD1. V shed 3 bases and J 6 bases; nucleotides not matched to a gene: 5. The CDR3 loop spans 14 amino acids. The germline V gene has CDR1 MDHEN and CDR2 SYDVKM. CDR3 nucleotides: TGTGCCAGCAGTTTCCCCGGGACAGGGCATGGCTACACCTTC. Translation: CASSFPGTGHGYTF.

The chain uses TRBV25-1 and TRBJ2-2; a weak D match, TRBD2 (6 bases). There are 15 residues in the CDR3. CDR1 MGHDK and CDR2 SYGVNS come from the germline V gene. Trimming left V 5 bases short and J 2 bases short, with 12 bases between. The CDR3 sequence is CASSRAGLNTGELFF. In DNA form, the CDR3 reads TGTGCCAGCAGTAGGGCGGGGCTAAACACCGGGGAGCTGTTTTTT. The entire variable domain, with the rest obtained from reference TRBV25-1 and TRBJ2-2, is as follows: EADIYQTPRYLVIGTGKKITLECSQTMGHDKMYWYQQDPGMELHLIHYSYGVNSTEKGDLSSESTVSRIRTEHFPLTLESARPSHTSQYLCASSRAGLNTGELFFGEGSRLTVL.

The CDR3 is CASSSSRQARTDTQYF. The CDR3 DNA follows: TGCGCCAGCAGCTCCTCCCGACAGGCTCGGACAGATACGCAGTATTTT. The chain uses TRBV5-1 and TRBJ2-3; D might be TRBD1 (6 bases). CDR3 length equals 16 residues. Trimming pared 3 bases from V and 3 bases from J, leaving 17 bases between. Germline V CDR1 and CDR2: SGHRS, YFSETQ.

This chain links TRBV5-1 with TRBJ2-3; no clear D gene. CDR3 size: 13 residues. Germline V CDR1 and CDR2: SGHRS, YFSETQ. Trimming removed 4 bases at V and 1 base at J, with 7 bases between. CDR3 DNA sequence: TGCGCCAGCAGCATCACAGGCACAGATACGCAGTATTTT. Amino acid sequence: CASSITGTDTQYF.

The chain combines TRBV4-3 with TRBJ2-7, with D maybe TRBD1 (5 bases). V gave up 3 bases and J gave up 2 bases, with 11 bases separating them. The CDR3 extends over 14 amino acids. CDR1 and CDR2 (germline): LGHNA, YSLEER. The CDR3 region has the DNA TGCGCCAGCAGCCACGGAAGGGGCCCCTACGAGCAGTACTTC. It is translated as CASSHGRGPYEQYF.

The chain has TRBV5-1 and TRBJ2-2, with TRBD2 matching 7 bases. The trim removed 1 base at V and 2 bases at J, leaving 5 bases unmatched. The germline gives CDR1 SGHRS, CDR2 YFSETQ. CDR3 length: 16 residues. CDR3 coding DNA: TGCGCCAGCAGCTTGCAAGGACTAGAAAACACCGGGGAGCTGTTTTTT. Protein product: CASSLQGLENTGELFF.

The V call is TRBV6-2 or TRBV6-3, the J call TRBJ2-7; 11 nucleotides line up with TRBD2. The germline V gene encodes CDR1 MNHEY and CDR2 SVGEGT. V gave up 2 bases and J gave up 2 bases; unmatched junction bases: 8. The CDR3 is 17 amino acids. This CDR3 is CASSYDPRLAGPYEQYF. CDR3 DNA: TGTGCCAGCAGTTACGATCCCCGACTAGCGGGGCCCTACGAGCAGTACTTC.

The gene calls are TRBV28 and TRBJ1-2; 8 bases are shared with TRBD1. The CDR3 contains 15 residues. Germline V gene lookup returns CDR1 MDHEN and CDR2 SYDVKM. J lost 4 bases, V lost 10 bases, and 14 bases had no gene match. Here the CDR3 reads CAIKTRDRGPYGYTF. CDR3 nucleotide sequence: TGTGCCATCAAGACTAGAGACAGGGGCCCCTATGGCTACACCTTC.

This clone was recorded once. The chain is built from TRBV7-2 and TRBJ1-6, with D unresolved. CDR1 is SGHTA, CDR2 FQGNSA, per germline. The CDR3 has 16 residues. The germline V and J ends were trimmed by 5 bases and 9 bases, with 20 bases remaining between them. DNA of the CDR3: TGTGCCAGCAGCCCAACCGTCCTCCCGGGGAGTTCACCCCTCCACTTT. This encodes CASSPTVLPGSSPLHF.

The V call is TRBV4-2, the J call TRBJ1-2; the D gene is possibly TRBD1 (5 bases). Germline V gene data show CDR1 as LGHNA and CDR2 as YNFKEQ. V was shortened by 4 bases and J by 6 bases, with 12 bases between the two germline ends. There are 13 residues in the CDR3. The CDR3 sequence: CASSRGQRDGYTF. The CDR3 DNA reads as TGTGCCAGCAGCCGCGGACAAAGGGATGGCTACACCTTC.

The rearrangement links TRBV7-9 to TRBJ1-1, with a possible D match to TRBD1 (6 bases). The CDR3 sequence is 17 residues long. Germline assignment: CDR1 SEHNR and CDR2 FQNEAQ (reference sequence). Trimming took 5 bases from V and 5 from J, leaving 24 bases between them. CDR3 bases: TGTGCCAGCAGCCACGCGGCGGGGGGGGGCTCGACGACTGAAGCTTTCTTT. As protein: CASSHAAGGGSTTEAFF. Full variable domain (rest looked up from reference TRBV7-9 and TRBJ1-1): DTGVSQNPRHKITKRGQNVTFRCDPISEHNRLYWYRQTLGQGPEFLTYFQNEAQLEKSRLLSDRFSAERPKGSFSTLEIQRTEQGDSAMYLCASSHAAGGGSTTEAFFGQGTRLTVV.

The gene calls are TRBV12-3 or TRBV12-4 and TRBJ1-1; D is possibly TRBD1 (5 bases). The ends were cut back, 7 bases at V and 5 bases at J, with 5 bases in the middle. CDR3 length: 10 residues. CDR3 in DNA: TGTGCCAGCAAGGGGACTGAAGCTTTCTTT. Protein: CASKGTEAFF.

CDR3 nucleotides: TGCGCCAGCGGAGGCCAGGGGTCACTTAATGAAAAACTGTTTTTT. Translated: CASGGQGSLNEKLFF. This chain links TRBV4-3 with TRBJ1-4; D may be TRBD1 (6 bases). V lost 8 bases and J lost 4, with 17 bases in between. The CDR3 covers 15 residues. Germline assignment: CDR1 LGHNA and CDR2 YSLEER.

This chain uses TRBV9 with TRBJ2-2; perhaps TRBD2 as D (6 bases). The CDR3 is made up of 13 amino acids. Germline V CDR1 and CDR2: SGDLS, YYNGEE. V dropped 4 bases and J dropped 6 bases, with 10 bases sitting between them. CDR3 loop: CASSPGDSGELFF. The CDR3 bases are TGTGCCAGCAGCCCCGGGGACTCCGGGGAGCTGTTTTTT.

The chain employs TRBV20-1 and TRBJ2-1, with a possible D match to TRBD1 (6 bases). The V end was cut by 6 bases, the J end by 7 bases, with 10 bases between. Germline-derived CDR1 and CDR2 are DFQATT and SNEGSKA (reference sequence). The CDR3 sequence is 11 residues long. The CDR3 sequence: CSAGQQNEQFF. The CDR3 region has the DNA TGCAGTGCCGGACAGCAGAATGAGCAGTTCTTC.

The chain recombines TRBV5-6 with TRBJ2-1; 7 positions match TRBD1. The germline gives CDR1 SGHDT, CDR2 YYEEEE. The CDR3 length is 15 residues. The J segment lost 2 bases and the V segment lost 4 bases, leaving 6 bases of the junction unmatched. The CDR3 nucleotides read TGTGCCAGCAGCGGGACAGCGAGAACCTACAATGAGCAGTTCTTC. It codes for CASSGTARTYNEQFF.

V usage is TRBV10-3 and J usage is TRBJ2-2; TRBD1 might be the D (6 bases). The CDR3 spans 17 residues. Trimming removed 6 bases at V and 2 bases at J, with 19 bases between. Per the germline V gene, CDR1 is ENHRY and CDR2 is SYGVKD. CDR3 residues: CAISNRAPRTNTGELFF. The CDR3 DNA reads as TGTGCCATCAGCAACAGGGCCCCCAGAACTAACACCGGGGAGCTGTTTTTT.

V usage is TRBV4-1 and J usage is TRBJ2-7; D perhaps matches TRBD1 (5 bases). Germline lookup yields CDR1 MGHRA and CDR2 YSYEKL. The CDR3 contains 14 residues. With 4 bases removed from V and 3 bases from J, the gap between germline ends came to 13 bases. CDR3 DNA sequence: TGCGCCAGCAGCCGAGAGACAGATCTCTACGAGCAGTACTTC. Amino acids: CASSRETDLYEQYF.

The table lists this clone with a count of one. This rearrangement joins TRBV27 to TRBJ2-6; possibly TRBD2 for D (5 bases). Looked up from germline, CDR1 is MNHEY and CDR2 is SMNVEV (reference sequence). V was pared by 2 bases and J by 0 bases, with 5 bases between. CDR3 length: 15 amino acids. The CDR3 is CASSLGGSGANVLTF. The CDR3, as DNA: TGTGCCAGCAGTTTAGGAGGCTCTGGGGCCAACGTCCTGACTTTC.

In nucleotides, the CDR3 is TGTGCCAGCAGCGCCGGGACTATGGGATACGAGCAGTACTTC. Amino acids: CASSAGTMGYEQYF. The chain employs TRBV7-3 and TRBJ2-7, with TRBD2 matching 7 bases. Germline V CDR1 and CDR2: SGHTA, FQGTGA. V lost 5 bases and J lost 4; bases outside the gene matches: 8. This CDR3 is 14 amino acids long.